This TCR beta chain came from a study of T cells after yellow fever vaccination (dated by TCRdb to between 2017 and 2020). With respect to the entire study: The SMART-Seq v4 Ultra Low Input RNA kit was used to prepare libraries from fractions with low cell numbers. To follow T-cell clones before and after primary and booster YFV17D yellow fever vaccination, bulk TCR alpha and beta repertoires were sequenced over time. Two healthy male donors, one aged 18 to 30 and one aged 30 to 39 years, were included in the cohort. Blood was drawn at multiple timepoints before and after primary and secondary immunization, with bulk PBMC replicates and cell subsets isolated. The full study reports these points: Compared with the primary T-cell response, the secondary T-cell response was weaker but faster, peaking on day 5 rather than day 15. Because only a couple of donors were included in the study, the extent to which the findings can be generalized is limited. A small fraction of clonotypes appeared in both the CD4 and CD8 compartments, likely as a result of convergent recombination. After the booster, most of the clones that had expanded following primary vaccination were detected again (just under 97% of CD4 and around 87% of CD8), which suggests that memory was broadly maintained. Because abundant contaminating clonotypes from the bulk population could be contained in FACS-sorted repertoires, computational filtering was required.

Measured from the cysteine to the phenylalanine, the CDR3 is 16 residues long. Only the CDR3 portion is preserved as DNA: 48 bases, with reading frame beginning at the first base. CDR1 SGHRS and CDR2 YFSETQ are derived from the germline V gene. The germline V and J ends show losses of 6 bases and 6 bases respectively, and no gene match explains 14 bases of the junction. Reads for this sample came from an Illumina NovaSeq 6000. Synthesis of TCR cDNA relied on 5'RACE template switching, a step that introduced a universal primer site along with unique molecular identifiers. Priming of cDNA synthesis was performed from both the TCR alpha and TCR beta constant segments. Library amplification used two PCR steps, and the second PCR step added sample barcodes and sequencing adapters. Sequencing of libraries was done on Illumina HiSeq 2500 (2x100 bp) or NovaSeq (2x150 bp). The study's own analysis went as follows. MIGEC was used to demultiplex reads and collapse the reads into UMI consensus sequences, and MiXCR was used for V(D)J alignment. Clonotypes responding to the vaccine were identified with edgeR on replicate PBMC samples, with the criteria of FDR below 0.01 and a log2 fold change above 5 up to day 15. Each bulk clonotype was labeled CD4 or CD8 based on which sequenced repertoire, CD4 or CD8, contained the clonotype at higher abundance. TCRdb itself trimmed the public reads at Q25 with fastp, ran MiXCR and retained productive beta chains. A single entry per CDR3 protein holds the most common genes and DNA from its merged rows. TCRdb, rather than the study authors, made the V and J calls. The sample table lists about 340,000 distinct CDR3 sequences, around 12% of them with a count of one. The leading ten clones occupy 3% to 4% of the sample.

In regard to this clonotype: Its binding antigen is unknown. Base quality data are lacking; no much larger clone is found one base away.

Per the publication, the treatment or condition label means: live attenuated yellow fever vaccine strain. A standard Ficoll-Paque protocol was used to isolate PBMCs from peripheral blood. Dynabeads CD4 and CD8 positive selection kits were used to isolate CD4 and CD8 T-cell fractions. RNA was extracted with TriZol from bulk PBMCs, CD4 and CD8 fractions, and dextramer-positive and dextramer-negative fractions. The clonotype originates from a young man who received the YFV17D yellow fever vaccine. The starting material was CD4+ T cells sorted from PBMCs, obtained 15 days after the yellow fever booster vaccination. The V and J segments used are TRBV5-1 and TRBJ2-2; TRBD2 fits 7 bases in the junction. The CDR3 protein is CASTVASGLFAGELFF. The nucleotides read TGCGCCAGCACGGTAGCTAGCGGCCTTTTCGCCGGGGAGCTGTTTTTT.